This TCR beta chain is drawn from a study of human T cells and chemical hapten exposure. Study as a whole: Sensitization applied 2% DPC to approximately 2 cm by approximately 2 cm of upper inner arm skin. Patches with 0.01% DPC went on the upper back, and the tests were read at 6 days.

The CDR3 runs 16 residues. From germline, CDR1 is SGHTA and CDR2 FQGNSA. V shed 0 bases and J 6 bases; nucleotides not matched to a gene: 3. Library construction involved attaching unique molecular identifiers to individual cDNA molecules, which allowed quantitative, reproducible TCR counting. TCRdb re-analysed the RACE reads in MiXCR, keeping a single row per CDR3 protein. The data contain 84,000 or so distinct CDR3 sequences, roughly 10% of them singletons. Stated time point: patch test 1, 2 weeks after DPC sensitization. The treatment denotes: therapeutic diphenylcyclopropenone sensitization with weekly scalp DPC. This clonotype was counted only a few times.

The sample consisted of whole blood, taken in connection with sensitization to the hapten diphenylcyclopropenone (DPC). The chain recombines TRBV7-2 with TRBJ2-2, with 11 bases identical to TRBD2. This clonotype was obtained from a man aged 35 to 55 with alopecia areata. Some clones in this sample may be carry-over from other donors' samples. The CDR3 bases are TGTGCCAGCAGCTTAGCGTTAGCGGGAGGGCCCGGGGAGCTGTTTTTT. Protein product: CASSLALAGGPGELFF. The complete variable domain, with remaining parts taken from reference TRBV7-2 and TRBJ2-2, reads GAGVSQSPSNKVTEKGKDVELRCDPISGHTALYWYRQSLGQGLEFLIYFQGNSAPDKSGLPSDRFSAERTGGSVSTLTIQRTQQEDSAVYLCASSLALAGGPGELFFGEGSRLTVL.